This is a list of T cell receptor beta chains from one sample in a study of identical twins. TCRdb re-called the 5' RACE reads through MiXCR, storing one row per CDR3 protein. The sample records hundreds of thousands of distinct CDR3 sequences, 12% being singletons. These data were also reused for a study on yellow fever vaccine responses in identical twins.

The specimen was CD8+ T cells sorted from blood. All receptors derive from a woman younger than 35 in good health. Both conserved end residues are part of each CDR3. A D gene is named only where the DNA matches it firmly. Some rows mark clone size as missing; the rest say once, few, many or name a class of expanded clone.

j_gene: TRBJ1-1; abundance: few; v_gene: TRBV6-4; d_gene: -; CDR3aa: CASSDRAGGTEAFF; CDR3nt: TGTGCCAGCAGTGACAGGGCGGGGGGCACTGAAGCTTTCTTT
j_gene: TRBJ2-5; abundance: -; v_gene: TRBV7-6; d_gene: -; CDR3aa: CASSHYSGSEETQYF; CDR3nt: TGTGCCAGCAGCCACTATAGCGGTTCTGAAGAGACCCAGTACTTC
j_gene: TRBJ2-1; abundance: few; v_gene: TRBV12-3/TRBV12-4; d_gene: -; CDR3aa: CASSLARASEQFF; CDR3nt: TGTGCCAGCAGCCTAGCCCGAGCCTCGGAGCAGTTCTTC
j_gene: TRBJ2-3; abundance: -; v_gene: TRBV12-3/TRBV12-4; d_gene: -; CDR3aa: CASTPGGGGIDTQYF; CDR3nt: TGTGCCAGCACCCCAGGTGGAGGGGGCATAGATACGCAGTATTTT
j_gene: TRBJ1-1; abundance: few; v_gene: TRBV9; d_gene: TRBD1; CDR3aa: CASSSDRVGTEAFF; CDR3nt: TGTGCCAGCAGCTCCGACAGGGTGGGGACTGAAGCTTTCTTT
j_gene: TRBJ2-7; abundance: -; v_gene: TRBV10-3; d_gene: TRBD1; CDR3aa: CAISESTWDSHEQYF; CDR3nt: TGTGCCATCAGTGAGTCGACTTGGGACAGCCACGAGCAGTACTTC
j_gene: TRBJ1-1; abundance: many; v_gene: TRBV15; d_gene: -; CDR3aa: CATSRDRQDEAFF; CDR3nt: TGTGCCACCAGCAGAGACCGACAGGATGAAGCTTTCTTT
j_gene: TRBJ1-5; abundance: many; v_gene: TRBV6-5; d_gene: -; CDR3aa: CASSTRGEYQPQHF; CDR3nt: TGTGCCAGCAGTACTCGGGGCGAGTATCAGCCCCAGCATTTT
j_gene: TRBJ2-5; abundance: -; v_gene: TRBV12-3/TRBV12-4; d_gene: -; CDR3aa: CASSYGERLETQYF; CDR3nt: TGTGCCAGCAGTTATGGCGAGAGGTTAGAGACCCAGTACTTC
j_gene: TRBJ1-1; abundance: few; v_gene: TRBV16; d_gene: -; CDR3aa: CASSRYGNSMNTEAFF; CDR3nt: TGTGCCAGCAGCCGATACGGAAACTCCATGAACACTGAAGCTTTCTTT
j_gene: TRBJ1-2; abundance: few; v_gene: TRBV6-1; d_gene: -; CDR3aa: CASSEEVYGYTF; CDR3nt: TGTGCCAGCAGTGAAGAGGTCTATGGCTACACCTTC
j_gene: TRBJ2-5; abundance: few; v_gene: TRBV27; d_gene: TRBD2; CDR3aa: CASSLGTSGGPQETQYF; CDR3nt: TGTGCCAGCAGTTTGGGGACTAGCGGGGGCCCCCAAGAGACCCAGTACTTC
j_gene: TRBJ2-7; abundance: -; v_gene: TRBV14; d_gene: -; CDR3aa: CASSQVVADQYEQYF; CDR3nt: TGTGCCAGCAGCCAAGTCGTCGCGGACCAATACGAGCAGTACTTC
j_gene: TRBJ2-7; abundance: -; v_gene: TRBV11-1; d_gene: -; CDR3aa: CASSLGRGRLYEQYF; CDR3nt: TGTGCCAGCAGCTTGGGGAGGGGGCGACTCTACGAGCAGTACTTC
j_gene: TRBJ2-5; abundance: many; v_gene: TRBV10-3; d_gene: TRBD2; CDR3aa: CAISYPLAGEETQYF; CDR3nt: TGTGCCATCAGTTACCCGCTAGCGGGGGAAGAGACCCAGTACTTC
j_gene: TRBJ2-1; abundance: many; v_gene: TRBV12-3/TRBV12-4; d_gene: -; CDR3aa: CASSLGGYNEQFF; CDR3nt: TGTGCCAGCAGTCTCGGCGGTTACAATGAGCAGTTCTTC
j_gene: TRBJ2-1; abundance: -; v_gene: TRBV29-1; d_gene: TRBD1; CDR3aa: CSVDRAGQGGTEQFF; CDR3nt: TGCAGCGTTGATAGAGCGGGACAGGGGGGGACGGAGCAGTTCTTC
j_gene: TRBJ1-1; abundance: -; v_gene: TRBV6-5; d_gene: -; CDR3aa: CASSYDTSNTEAFF; CDR3nt: TGTGCCAGCAGTTACGACACTTCGAACACTGAAGCTTTCTTT
j_gene: TRBJ2-1; abundance: few; v_gene: TRBV7-3; d_gene: TRBD2; CDR3aa: CASSLGSSGSYNEQFF; CDR3nt: TGTGCCAGCAGCTTAGGGTCTAGCGGGAGTTACAATGAGCAGTTCTTC
j_gene: TRBJ2-1; abundance: -; v_gene: TRBV25-1; d_gene: TRBD2; CDR3aa: CASSEIAGGSSYNEQFF; CDR3nt: TGTGCCAGCAGTGAGATAGCGGGCGGGAGCTCCTACAATGAGCAGTTCTTC
j_gene: TRBJ2-2; abundance: few; v_gene: TRBV7-9; d_gene: TRBD1; CDR3aa: CARSGQGGNTGELFF; CDR3nt: TGTGCCAGAAGCGGACAGGGAGGAAACACCGGGGAGCTGTTTTTT
j_gene: TRBJ1-5; abundance: -; v_gene: TRBV15; d_gene: TRBD1; CDR3aa: CATSSGQGDQPQHF; CDR3nt: TGTGCCACCAGCAGCGGACAGGGAGATCAGCCCCAGCATTTT
j_gene: TRBJ2-7; abundance: -; v_gene: TRBV20-1; d_gene: TRBD2; CDR3aa: CSARGQGLAGFHYEQYF; CDR3nt: TGCAGTGCTAGAGGGCAGGGACTAGCGGGATTTCACTACGAGCAGTACTTC
j_gene: TRBJ1-4; abundance: many; v_gene: TRBV12-3/TRBV12-4; d_gene: -; CDR3aa: CASMGGYEKLFF; CDR3nt: TGTGCCAGCATGGGGGGATATGAAAAACTGTTTTTT
j_gene: TRBJ2-2; abundance: -; v_gene: TRBV11-3; d_gene: -; CDR3aa: CASSLLQGIPGELFF; CDR3nt: TGTGCCAGCAGCTTACTTCAGGGTATCCCCGGGGAGCTGTTTTTT
j_gene: TRBJ2-3; abundance: -; v_gene: TRBV6-4; d_gene: -; CDR3aa: CASSELRGADTQYF; CDR3nt: TGTGCCAGCAGTGAGTTGAGGGGAGCAGATACGCAGTATTTT
j_gene: TRBJ2-2; abundance: -; v_gene: TRBV7-9; d_gene: TRBD1; CDR3aa: CASSARDRVPGELFF; CDR3nt: TGTGCCAGCAGCGCCCGGGACAGGGTTCCCGGGGAGCTGTTTTTT
j_gene: TRBJ2-3; abundance: few; v_gene: TRBV3-1; d_gene: -; CDR3aa: CASSQALLEGGTDTQYF; CDR3nt: TGTGCCAGCAGCCAAGCCCTTTTAGAGGGGGGCACAGATACGCAGTATTTT
j_gene: TRBJ2-7; abundance: many; v_gene: TRBV4-1; d_gene: -; CDR3aa: CASSQDKLSASYEQYF; CDR3nt: TGCGCCAGCAGCCAAGATAAACTTTCAGCTTCCTACGAGCAGTACTTC
j_gene: TRBJ2-3; abundance: few; v_gene: TRBV12-3/TRBV12-4; d_gene: -; CDR3aa: CASSSALAETYTDTQYF; CDR3nt: TGTGCCAGCAGTTCGGCGCTAGCAGAAACGTATACAGATACGCAGTATTTT
j_gene: TRBJ2-2; abundance: few; v_gene: TRBV29-1; d_gene: TRBD2; CDR3aa: CSVDFSGLTGELFF; CDR3nt: TGCAGCGTTGACTTTAGCGGGCTCACCGGGGAGCTGTTTTTT
j_gene: TRBJ2-1; abundance: -; v_gene: TRBV10-3; d_gene: TRBD2; CDR3aa: CAITPTSGGNEQFF; CDR3nt: TGTGCCATCACTCCGACTAGCGGGGGGAATGAGCAGTTCTTC
j_gene: TRBJ2-2; abundance: few; v_gene: TRBV2; d_gene: TRBD2; CDR3aa: CASRDPSETSGRARELFF; CDR3nt: TGTGCCAGCCGTGACCCATCCGAGACTAGCGGGAGGGCAAGGGAGCTGTTTTTT
j_gene: TRBJ2-1; abundance: -; v_gene: TRBV6-5; d_gene: -; CDR3aa: CASSYSAPLYNEQFF; CDR3nt: TGTGCCAGCAGTTACTCCGCGCCCCTCTACAATGAGCAGTTCTTC
j_gene: TRBJ1-5; abundance: few; v_gene: TRBV28; d_gene: -; CDR3aa: CASVTSNQPQHF; CDR3nt: TGTGCCAGCGTAACTAGCAATCAGCCCCAGCATTTT
j_gene: TRBJ2-3; abundance: -; v_gene: TRBV20-1; d_gene: TRBD2; CDR3aa: CCAGTSGRADTQYF; CDR3nt: TGCTGTGCTGGTACTAGCGGGAGAGCAGATACGCAGTATTTT
j_gene: TRBJ2-1; abundance: -; v_gene: TRBV9; d_gene: TRBD2; CDR3aa: CASSVRTSGFDEQFF; CDR3nt: TGTGCCAGCAGCGTACGGACTAGCGGGTTTGATGAGCAGTTCTTC
j_gene: TRBJ1-2; abundance: -; v_gene: TRBV24-1; d_gene: TRBD1; CDR3aa: CATSDFPGGRYGYTF; CDR3nt: TGTGCCACCAGTGATTTTCCAGGGGGACGCTATGGCTACACCTTC
j_gene: TRBJ2-7; abundance: -; v_gene: TRBV29-1; d_gene: -; CDR3aa: CSVEEEAGAYEQYF; CDR3nt: TGCAGCGTTGAAGAGGAGGCAGGAGCCTACGAGCAGTACTTC
j_gene: TRBJ2-3; abundance: few; v_gene: TRBV28; d_gene: -; CDR3aa: CASRFILPF; CDR3nt: TGTGCCAGCAGGTTCATTCTCCCCTTT
j_gene: TRBJ1-1; abundance: -; v_gene: TRBV29-1; d_gene: -; CDR3aa: CSVGQTNTEAFF; CDR3nt: TGCAGCGTTGGCCAGACAAACACTGAAGCTTTCTTT
j_gene: TRBJ2-1; abundance: many; v_gene: TRBV6-4; d_gene: -; CDR3aa: CASSDGGGGGEQFF; CDR3nt: TGTGCCAGCAGTGACGGTGGTGGGGGAGGTGAGCAGTTCTTC
j_gene: TRBJ2-1; abundance: few; v_gene: TRBV7-9; d_gene: -; CDR3aa: CASSLAQFEQFF; CDR3nt: TGTGCCAGCAGCTTGGCGCAGTTTGAGCAGTTCTTC
j_gene: TRBJ2-1; abundance: -; v_gene: TRBV12-3/TRBV12-4; d_gene: -; CDR3aa: CASSLARAANEQFF; CDR3nt: TGTGCCAGCAGTTTAGCTAGGGCCGCCAATGAGCAGTTCTTC
j_gene: TRBJ1-1; abundance: few; v_gene: TRBV15; d_gene: -; CDR3aa: CATSRVLSSEGNTEAFF; CDR3nt: TGTGCCACCAGCAGAGTTTTGAGTTCGGAAGGGAACACTGAAGCTTTCTTT
j_gene: TRBJ2-1; abundance: -; v_gene: TRBV10-3; d_gene: TRBD2; CDR3aa: CAISTGTSGYRSYNEQFF; CDR3nt: TGTGCCATCAGTACCGGGACTAGCGGGTACCGCTCCTACAATGAGCAGTTCTTC
j_gene: TRBJ1-5; abundance: few; v_gene: TRBV7-2; d_gene: TRBD1; CDR3aa: CASSPGTVLGVQPQHF; CDR3nt: TGTGCCAGCAGCCCGGGGACAGTTCTAGGTGTTCAGCCCCAGCATTTT
j_gene: TRBJ2-7; abundance: many; v_gene: TRBV4-1; d_gene: TRBD2; CDR3aa: CASSQDLRDYHSKEQYF; CDR3nt: TGCGCCAGCAGCCAAGACCTCCGGGACTACCACTCTAAAGAGCAGTACTTC